This TCR beta chain was observed in a study of T cells expressing NK-cell markers (dated by TCRdb to the early 2020s). Some background on the complete study: Three sorted T-cell subsets (CD3+CD56+NKG2C+, CD3+CD56+NKG2C- and CD3+CD56-NKG2C+) from roughly 8 donors had their TCR beta-chain repertoires profiled. Among the eight sequenced donors, seven were HCMV-seropositive and one was HCMV-seronegative. The study sequenced eight donors, all healthy volunteers chosen at random: three men and five women. Illumina HiSeq 2000/2500, MiSeq or NextSeq was used to sequence libraries as 2 x 150 bp reads.

Taken from the germline V gene, the CDR1 and CDR2 loops are SGHDN and FVKESK. Inclusive of the bounding cysteine and phenylalanine, the CDR3 is 16 residues long. DNA for this receptor is not on file. The research as a whole found: In six donors, the dominant CD3+CD56+NKG2C+ clonotypes ranked among the top 10 CD8+ clonotypes, making up roughly 1.0-8% of CD8+ T cells. It remained unclear whether the expanded NKG2C-expressing T cell clones were specific for HCMV antigens. Those dominant clonotypes were again the most abundant among CD3+CD56-NKG2C+ cells in a handful of donors, at roughly 25-65%.

As for this clonotype: Its binding antigen is unknown.

To determine HCMV serostatus, a commercial ELISA kit was used to detect HCMV-specific IgG in serum. Ficoll density gradient centrifugation was used to isolate peripheral blood mononuclear cells from blood. Data came from an Illumina HiSeq 2000. TCR beta cDNA libraries were made by 5'RACE template switching that added a universal primer site and unique molecular identifiers. Priming for cDNA synthesis came from the TCR beta constant segment, and two successive PCR amplification steps followed. The original pipeline was this. MIGEC was used to demultiplex reads and group the reads by UMI, and MiTCR was used to assemble and quantify clonotypes. To remove erroneous sequences, TCR cDNA sequences were retained only when supported by two or more reads. The tcR package was used for downstream repertoire analysis, with clonotypes matched between fractions based on CDR3 nucleotide sequence plus V segment. VDJmatch was used to annotate antigen specificity against VDJdb, with one amino acid substitution in CDR3 permitted. Following reprocessing of the reads by TCRdb, the data hold one row per CDR3 protein sequence and no DNA is available. For this entry, the V and J calls and clone size follow TCRdb and not the study's own pipeline. The data table for this sample lists 500,000 or so distinct CDR3 sequences. The leading ten clones occupy roughly 3.6% of the sample.

The specimen sequenced was blood T cells: a sorted CD56 or NKG2C T cell subset, CD4+ or CD8+ T cells, or bulk PBMC T cells (not recorded which). The sequence was obtained from a man aged 18 to 35 in good health. Donor details come from another sample of the same person, matched by shared clones. The chain was built from TRBV14 and TRBJ1-2. The encoded CDR3 is CASSQGGAKPNYGYTF.